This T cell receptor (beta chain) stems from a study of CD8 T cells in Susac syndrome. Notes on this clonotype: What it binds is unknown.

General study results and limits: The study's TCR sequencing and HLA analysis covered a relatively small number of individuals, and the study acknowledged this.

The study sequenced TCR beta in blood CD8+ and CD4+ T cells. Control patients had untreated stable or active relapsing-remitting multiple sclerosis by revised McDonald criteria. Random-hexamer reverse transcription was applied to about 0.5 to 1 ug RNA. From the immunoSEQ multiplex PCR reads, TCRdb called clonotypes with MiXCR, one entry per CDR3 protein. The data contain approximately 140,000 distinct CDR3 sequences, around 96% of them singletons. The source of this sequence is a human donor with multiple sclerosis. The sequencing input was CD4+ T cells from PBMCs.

CDR3 loop: CASRPTNPGGQVYEQYF. In nucleotides, the CDR3 is TGTGCCAGCAGACCTACAAACCCCGGGGGACAGGTCTACGAGCAGTACTTC. The J gene is TRBJ2-7, the V gene TRBV13, with TRBD1 matching over 8 bases. Germline-derived CDR1 and CDR2 are PRHDT and FYEKMQ (reference sequence). The V segment lost 6 bases and the J segment 3 bases; nucleotides outside the gene matches: 16. CDR3 length: 17 amino acids. Based on the CDR3 plus reference TRBV13 and TRBJ2-7, the full variable domain is AAGVIQSPRHLIKEKRETATLKCYPIPRHDTVYWYQQGPGQDPQFLISFYEKMQSDKGSIPDRFSAQQFSDYHSELNMSSLELGDSALYFCASRPTNPGGQVYEQYFGPGTRLTVT.